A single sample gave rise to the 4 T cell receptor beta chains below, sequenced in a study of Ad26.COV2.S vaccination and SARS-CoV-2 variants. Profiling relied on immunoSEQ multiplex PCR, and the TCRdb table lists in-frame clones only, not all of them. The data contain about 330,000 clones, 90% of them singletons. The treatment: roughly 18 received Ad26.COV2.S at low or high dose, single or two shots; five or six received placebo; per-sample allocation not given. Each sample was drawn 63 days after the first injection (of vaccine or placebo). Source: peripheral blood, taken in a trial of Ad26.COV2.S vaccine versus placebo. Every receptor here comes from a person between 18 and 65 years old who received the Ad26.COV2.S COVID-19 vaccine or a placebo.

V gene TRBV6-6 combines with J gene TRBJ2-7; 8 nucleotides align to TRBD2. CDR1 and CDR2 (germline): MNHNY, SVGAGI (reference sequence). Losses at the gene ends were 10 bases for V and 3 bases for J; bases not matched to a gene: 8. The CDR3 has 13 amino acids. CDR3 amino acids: CATTTGGLYEQYF. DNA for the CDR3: TGTGCCACTACTACGGGGGGGCTCTACGAGCAGTACTTC.

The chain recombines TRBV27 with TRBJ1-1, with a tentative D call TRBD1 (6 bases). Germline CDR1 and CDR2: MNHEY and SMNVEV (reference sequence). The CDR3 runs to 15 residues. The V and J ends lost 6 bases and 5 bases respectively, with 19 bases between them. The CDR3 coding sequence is TGTGCCAGCAGCTCCCTACAGGGATCAGGGACTGAAGCTTTCTTT. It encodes CASSSLQGSGTEAFF.

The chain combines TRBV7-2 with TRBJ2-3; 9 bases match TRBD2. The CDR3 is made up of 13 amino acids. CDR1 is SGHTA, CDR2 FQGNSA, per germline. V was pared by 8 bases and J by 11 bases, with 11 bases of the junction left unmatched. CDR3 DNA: TGTGCCAGCGGGCGGGGGGGCTTGTGGGTGCAGTATTTT. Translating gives CASGRGGLWVQYF.

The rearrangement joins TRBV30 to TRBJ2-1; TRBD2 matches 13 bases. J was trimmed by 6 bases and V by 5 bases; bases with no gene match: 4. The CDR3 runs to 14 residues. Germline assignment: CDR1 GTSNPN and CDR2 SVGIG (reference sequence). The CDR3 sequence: CAWGGLAGFNEQFF. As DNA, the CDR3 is TGTGCCTGGGGGGGACTAGCGGGATTCAATGAGCAGTTCTTC.